The 9 T cell receptor beta chains below come from one sample, sequenced in a study of OX40 agonist ivuxolimab in advanced cancers. The protocol was immunoSEQ multiplex PCR, while the TCRdb copy is restricted to in-frame clones and leaves out a portion. Of 60,000 to 85,000 clones listed, 85% to 90% were seen once; the top ten hold about 2.3%. This specimen was CD4+ or CD8+ T cells sorted from blood, taken in a trial of the OX40 agonist ivuxolimab. These TCRs come from an adult with an advanced solid tumor such as melanoma, head and neck, liver or kidney cancer.

V usage is TRBV10-3 and J usage is TRBJ1-2, with 8 bases lining up with TRBD1. Trimming took 8 bases from V and 4 from J; bases not matched to a gene: 9. Germline-derived CDR1 and CDR2 are ENHRY and SYGVKD. The CDR3 totals 14 residues. In DNA, the CDR3 is TGTGCCATCGGGGGACAGGCGGGAATCTATGGCTACACCTTC. Amino acids: CAIGGQAGIYGYTF.

V is TRBV5-1 and J is TRBJ1-4; D gene uncertain. V dropped 0 bases and J dropped 9 bases, with 15 bases sitting between them. The CDR3 sequence is 15 residues long. Germline loops: CDR1 SGHRS, CDR2 YFSETQ. This CDR3 is CASSLDNWSGKKLFF. The CDR3 DNA reads as TGCGCCAGCAGCTTGGATAATTGGTCTGGGAAAAAACTGTTTTTT.

This chain joins TRBV11-2 and TRBJ2-3; D is unclear. This CDR3 is 16 amino acids long. In germline, CDR1 is SGHAT, CDR2 FQNNGV. The V end was cut by 5 bases, the J end by 1 base, with 16 bases between. CDR3 bases: TGTGCCAGCAGCGCCTACGGAAGTGGAGGCACAGATACGCAGTATTTT. Its translation is CASSAYGSGGTDTQYF.

J is TRBJ1-3 and V is TRBV9; D not resolved. CDR1 SGDLS and CDR2 YYNGEE come from the germline V gene. The CDR3 runs to 15 residues. V lost 4 bases and J lost 5, with 16 bases in between. The CDR3 loop is CASSPFEGSRNTIYF. In DNA, the CDR3 is TGTGCCAGCAGCCCCTTTGAGGGTAGCAGAAACACCATATATTTT. Filled out from reference TRBV9 and TRBJ1-3, the complete variable domain reads DSGVTQTPKHLITATGQRVTLRCSPRSGDLSVYWYQQSLDQGLQFLIQYYNGEERAKGNILERFSAQQFPDLHSELNLSSLELGDSALYFCASSPFEGSRNTIYFGEGSWLTVV.

The chain combines TRBV2 with TRBJ1-5; TRBD1 might be the D (6 bases). CDR1 SNHLY and CDR2 FYNNEI come from the germline V gene. The CDR3 spans 16 residues. The V end was cut by 8 bases, the J end by 4 bases, with 21 bases between. The CDR3 nucleotides read TGTGCCAGCGGGGGTCGGGCTGCAAGGGGGAATCAGCCCCAGCATTTT. It specifies CASGGRAARGNQPQHF.

The chain links TRBV6-1 to TRBJ1-2; D unclear. The CDR3 is 13 amino acids. Per the germline V gene, CDR1 is MNHNS and CDR2 is SASEGT. Trimming took off 0 bases at V and 5 bases at J, with 7 bases between the two ends. The CDR3 protein is CASSEAPAYGYTF. In nucleotides, the CDR3 is TGTGCCAGCAGTGAAGCGCCGGCGTATGGCTACACCTTC.

V and J are TRBV19 and TRBJ1-4; D perhaps matches TRBD1 (6 bases). The CDR3 contains 14 residues. Looked up from germline, CDR1 is LNHDA and CDR2 is SQIVND (reference sequence). The V end was cut by 3 bases, the J end by 8 bases, with 13 bases between. The CDR3 protein is CASSIGGAEEKLFF. In nucleotides, the CDR3 is TGTGCCAGTAGTATCGGGGGGGCAGAAGAAAAACTGTTTTTT.

The V gene is TRBV23-1, the J gene TRBJ1-5; D is unresolved. TRBV23-1 has ORF status, its function being uncertain. This CDR3 is 15 amino acids long. The V and J ends lost 0 bases and 0 bases respectively, with 6 bases between them. Here the CDR3 reads CASSQSTDSNQPQHF. Here the CDR3 DNA reads TGCGCCAGCAGTCAATCGACGGATAGCAATCAGCCCCAGCATTTT.

The CDR3 region has the DNA TGTGCCAGCAGCTTAGTAGGGTCCGGGCGTTACCGCACAGATACGCAGTATTTT. Translation gives CASSLVGSGRYRTDTQYF. The chain recombines TRBV7-2 with TRBJ2-3; D call uncertain. There are 18 residues in the CDR3. The germline V and J ends were trimmed by 1 base and 1 base, with 18 bases remaining between them. The germline V gene has CDR1 SGHTA and CDR2 FQGNSA.